The 13 T cell receptor beta chains in this list originate from one sample, sequenced in a study of shared clonotypes between healthy human individuals. Libraries were prepared by immunoSEQ multiplex PCR; TCRdb keeps only in-frame clonotypes and omits some of them. Among roughly 1 million clones listed, approximately 78% were seen once. Sequencing was done on a sample of memory CD4+ T cells from PBMCs. Subset indicated: CD45RA-negative fraction. These receptor sequences come from a man aged 18 to 30 in good health. Some clones in this sample may be carry-over from other donors' samples.

CDR3 sequence (DNA): TGTGCCAGCAGCTTATATGGCGGGGATGGCTACACCTTC. Residues: CASSLYGGDGYTF. V and J are TRBV11-3 and TRBJ1-2; no definite D call. The CDR3 contains 13 residues. Germline CDR1 and CDR2: SGHNT and YENEEA. V was trimmed by 2 bases and J by 6 bases, leaving 10 bases between them.

The chain links TRBV20-1 to TRBJ1-5; no clear D. V lost 3 bases, J lost 3 bases, and 0 bases lay in between. The CDR3 runs to 10 residues. Germline loops: CDR1 DFQATT, CDR2 SNEGSKA (reference sequence). CDR3 nucleotide sequence: TGCAGTGCTAGCAATCAGCCCCAGCATTTT. Amino acid sequence: CSASNQPQHF.

The CDR3 loop is CATRDPYYGYTF. The CDR3 DNA sequence: TGTGCCACCAGGGACCCTTACTATGGCTACACCTTC. The rearrangement links TRBV27 to TRBJ1-2; a possible D gene is TRBD1 (5 bases). Trimming left V 10 bases short and J 3 bases short, with 12 bases between. CDR3 length: 12 amino acids. Germline lookup yields CDR1 MNHEY and CDR2 SMNVEV (reference sequence).

The chain uses TRBV27 and TRBJ2-1; TRBD2 agrees at 14 bases. V lost 5 bases to trimming and J lost 3 bases; unmatched junction nucleotides: 6. Germline assignment: CDR1 MNHEY and CDR2 SMNVEV (reference sequence). This CDR3 has 17 amino acids. The CDR3 coding sequence is TGTGCCAGCAGTACCCGACTAGCGGGAGGGCTCTACAATGAGCAGTTCTTC. Amino acids: CASSTRLAGGLYNEQFF.

The chain recombines TRBV9 with TRBJ2-1; 7 nucleotides agree with TRBD1. V lost 3 bases, J lost 9 bases, and 9 bases stayed unmatched. The CDR3 covers 14 residues. Per germline, CDR1 SGDLS and CDR2 YYNGEE. CDR3 loop: CASSATGEFAEQFF. The CDR3 bases are TGTGCCAGCAGCGCTACAGGGGAATTTGCTGAGCAGTTCTTC.

This rearrangement joins TRBV2 to TRBJ2-1; possibly TRBD2 for D (5 bases). Germline CDR1 SNHLY, CDR2 FYNNEI. This CDR3 has 14 amino acids. V lost 6 bases and J lost 3, with 12 bases in between. CDR3 protein: CASREVLGYNEQFF. Here the CDR3 DNA reads TGTGCCAGCAGGGAGGTGTTAGGCTACAATGAGCAGTTCTTC.

The chain is built from TRBV5-6 and TRBJ2-1; D possibly matches TRBD1 or TRBD2 (7 bases each). Per the germline V gene, CDR1 is SGHDT and CDR2 is YYEEEE. V was trimmed by 5 bases and J by 8 bases, leaving 20 bases between them. The CDR3 length is 15 residues. CDR3 in DNA: TGTGCCAGCAGGTGGGGAGGGGGCCCGATGGATGAGCAGTTCTTC. This translates into CASRWGGGPMDEQFF.

This clone was seen only once. This rearrangement joins TRBV28 to TRBJ2-5, with D possibly TRBD2 on 6 matching bases. The CDR3 is made up of 14 amino acids. Trimming stripped 7 bases from V and 5 bases from J, with 17 bases between. The germline CDR1 and CDR2 sequences are MDHEN and SYDVKM. DNA of the CDR3: TGTGCCAGCAAGGGTAACAGAGGAGGGGAGACCCAGTACTTC. This codes for CASKGNRGGETQYF.

The rearrangement links TRBV28 to TRBJ2-3; tentatively, D is TRBD1 (5 bases). V was pared by 4 bases and J by 5 bases, with 13 bases between. The CDR3 extends over 14 amino acids. CDR1 is MDHEN, CDR2 SYDVKM, per germline. The CDR3 loop is CASSSSRVGDTQYF. The CDR3 DNA reads as TGTGCCAGCAGTTCCAGCAGGGTTGGAGATACGCAGTATTTT.

This chain connects TRBV18 to TRBJ2-7, with 9 bases matching TRBD1. Germline V CDR1 and CDR2: KGHSH, LQKENI. The junction had 5 bases not matched to a gene; V was cut back by 0 bases and J by 5 bases. The CDR3 length is 15 residues. This chain's CDR3 is CASSPPGQGYHEQYF. CDR3 nucleotide sequence: TGTGCCAGCTCACCACCGGGACAGGGTTACCACGAGCAGTACTTC.

V usage is TRBV30 and J usage is TRBJ1-1, with 7 nucleotides matching TRBD1. V shed 3 bases and J 11 bases; nucleotides not matched to a gene: 6. The CDR3 runs to 11 residues. The germline gives CDR1 GTSNPN, CDR2 SVGIG (reference sequence). The CDR3 protein is CAWRGTARAFF. The CDR3, as DNA: TGTGCCTGGAGGGGGACAGCCCGGGCTTTCTTT.

The chain carries TRBV7-8 and TRBJ1-2; a weak D match, TRBD1 (6 bases). Germline CDR1 and CDR2: SGHVS and FQNEAQ. The CDR3 spans 15 residues. The V end lost 1 base, the J end lost 4 bases, and 13 bases lay between the germline ends. DNA for the CDR3: TGTGCCAGCAGCTTAGGAGGGGGGCAGATCTATGGCTACACCTTC. Its protein product is CASSLGGGQIYGYTF.

The gene calls are TRBV28 and TRBJ2-7; D gene uncertain. Germline V gene lookup returns CDR1 MDHEN and CDR2 SYDVKM. CDR3 size: 18 residues. V lost 5 bases and J 5 bases, leaving 28 bases between the germline ends. CDR3 in amino acids: CASSPGPLWGTRSHEQYF. CDR3 nucleotide sequence: TGTGCCAGCAGTCCCGGACCCCTTTGGGGAACCCGGTCCCACGAGCAGTACTTC.